The entry below describes one TCR beta chain. The entry originates in a study of blood T cell repertoires in COVID-19. For the study at large: T cells, B-cell-depleted T cells, or PBMCs provided the cDNA or gDNA that served as material.

Authors' data handling: Scientists estimated how many nucleated cells there were by amplifying reference gene primers. Sequenced by immunoSEQ multiplex PCR; TCRdb stores in-frame clones only, minus some. V, J and clone size are those of that table, while D and trimming were read from the DNA. The table has more than 250,000 clones, nearly 90% seen once. In terms of age and location, participants ranged from roughly 18 to 95 years and lived in about 25 US areas. Membership in each cohort depended on participant-reported clinical history. CDR3 length: 15 amino acids. Germline CDR1 reads SGHRS; CDR2 reads YFSETQ. Trimming stripped 0 bases from V and 4 bases from J, with 12 bases between.

The sequenced sample was PBMCs or T cells enriched from blood (not recorded which). This clonotype was obtained from a woman in her thirties who had recovered from COVID-19. The rearrangement joins TRBV5-1 to TRBJ2-3; D uncertain. This CDR3 is CASSLEQPRSDTQYF. DNA for the CDR3: TGCGCCAGCAGCTTGGAACAGCCCAGGTCAGATACGCAGTATTTT.